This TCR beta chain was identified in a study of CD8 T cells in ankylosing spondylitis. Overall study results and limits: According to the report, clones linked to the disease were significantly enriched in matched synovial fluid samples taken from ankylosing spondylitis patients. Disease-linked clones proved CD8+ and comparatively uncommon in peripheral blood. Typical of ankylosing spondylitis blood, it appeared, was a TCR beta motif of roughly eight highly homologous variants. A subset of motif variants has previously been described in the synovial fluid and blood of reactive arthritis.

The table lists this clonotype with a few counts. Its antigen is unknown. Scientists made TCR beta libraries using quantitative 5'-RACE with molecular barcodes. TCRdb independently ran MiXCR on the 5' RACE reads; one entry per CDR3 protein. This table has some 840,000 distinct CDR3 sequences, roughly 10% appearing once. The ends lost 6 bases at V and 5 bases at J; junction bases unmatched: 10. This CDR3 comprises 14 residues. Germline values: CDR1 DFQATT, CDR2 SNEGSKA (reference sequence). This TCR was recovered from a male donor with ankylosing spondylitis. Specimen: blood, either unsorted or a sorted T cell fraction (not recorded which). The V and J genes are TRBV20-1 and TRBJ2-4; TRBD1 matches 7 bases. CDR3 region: CSAPTRDRENIQYF. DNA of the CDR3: TGCAGTGCCCCAACACGGGACAGAGAAAACATTCAGTACTTC.